Each of the 18 T cell receptor beta chains below was sequenced from the same sample in a study of blood T cell repertoires in COVID-19. Sequencing used immunoSEQ multiplex PCR; TCRdb keeps in-frame clones, though not all of them. The sample lists some 160,000 clones; around 80% were seen once. The source material was peripheral blood. The receptor source for this set is a man in his 60s with acute or convalescent COVID-19.

This clone has only a few counts. The chain combines TRBV6-5 with TRBJ1-1; weak D call: TRBD1 (6 bases). V was clipped by 3 bases and J by 4 bases, with 18 bases between them. This CDR3 region has 16 residues. Per the germline V gene, CDR1 is MNHEY and CDR2 is SVGAGI. CDR3 sequence: CASSYSLGGAVTEAFF. The CDR3 coding sequence is TGTGCCAGCAGTTATTCCCTGGGGGGGGCAGTCACTGAAGCTTTCTTT.

V and J are TRBV30 and TRBJ2-2; a weak D match, TRBD1 (5 bases). Trimming cost V 7 bases and J 4 bases, with 13 bases left between them. This CDR3 spans 13 amino acids. CDR1 is GTSNPN and CDR2 is SVGIG in the germline V gene (reference sequence). The CDR3 loop reads CASDTTGTGELFF. CDR3 in DNA: TGTGCCTCGGACACGACGGGCACCGGGGAGCTGTTTTTT.

J is TRBJ2-1 and V is TRBV11-3, with TRBD1 matching over 9 bases. The CDR3 totals 16 residues. Germline CDR1 SGHNT, CDR2 YENEEA. Unmatched junction bases numbered 9, after V lost 5 bases and J lost 4 bases. CDR3 nucleotides: TGTGCCAGCAGCCCGAAAGCCGGGACAGGGTACAATGAGCAGTTCTTC. This gives the protein CASSPKAGTGYNEQFF.

This clone was counted only a few times. In the same sample, other DNA sequences code for this CDR3. The genes are TRBV5-1 and TRBJ1-4; TRBD1 matches at 9 bases. After removal of 3 bases from V and 5 bases from J, the junction contained 2 bases not matched to a gene. The CDR3 is 14 residues long. Germline CDR1 and CDR2: SGHRS and YFSETQ. The CDR3 here is CASSSGTGNEKLFF. In nucleotides, the CDR3 is TGCGCCAGCAGCTCCGGGACAGGGAATGAAAAACTGTTTTTT. Looking up the rest from reference TRBV5-1 and TRBJ1-4 gives the full variable domain: KAGVTQTPRYLIKTRGQQVTLSCSPISGHRSVSWYQQTPGQGLQFLFEYFSETQRNKGNFPGRFSGRQFSNSRSEMNVSTLELGDSALYLCASSSGTGNEKLFFGSGTQLSVL.

V gene TRBV5-1 combines with J gene TRBJ1-3, with D unclear. There are 14 residues in the CDR3. Germline CDR1 is SGHRS and CDR2 is YFSETQ. Trimming took 0 bases from V and 5 from J, leaving 9 bases between them. Here the CDR3 DNA reads TGCGCCAGCAGCTTGGCAGAGACAAGAAACACCATATATTTT. Its translation: CASSLAETRNTIYF.

V and J are TRBV7-9 and TRBJ2-2; D not resolved. Trimming took 5 bases from V and 6 from J, leaving 10 bases between them. The CDR3 extends over 13 amino acids. Looked up from germline, CDR1 is SEHNR and CDR2 is FQNEAQ (reference sequence). CDR3 sequence (DNA): TGTGCCAGCAGCCCGCGAAGTCCCGGGGAGCTGTTTTTT. Its protein is CASSPRSPGELFF.

The gene calls are TRBV11-3 and TRBJ2-1; D not certain. Germline CDR1 and CDR2: SGHNT and YENEEA. The CDR3 contains 14 residues. V was shortened by 5 bases and J by 5 bases, with 13 bases between the two germline ends. The CDR3 region has the DNA TGTGCCAGCAGCCGAGCTATCCGGGACAATGAGCAGTTCTTC. Residues: CASSRAIRDNEQFF.

The chain carries TRBV4-2 and TRBJ2-3, with TRBD2 identical over 7 bases. From germline, CDR1 is LGHNA and CDR2 YNFKEQ. The CDR3 length is 15 residues. With 0 bases clipped from V and 4 bases from J, the junction kept 4 bases outside the gene matches. CDR3 region: CASSQDGSGADTQYF. The CDR3, as DNA: TGTGCCAGCAGCCAAGATGGGAGCGGGGCAGATACGCAGTATTTT.

This clone was recorded a few times. The V call is TRBV5-1, the J call TRBJ1-4; 9 positions agree with TRBD1. With V trimmed by 4 bases and J by 6 bases, 4 bases remained unmatched. The V gene's germline CDR1 is SGHRS and CDR2 YFSETQ. The CDR3 spans 14 residues. CDR3 DNA sequence: TGCGCCAGCAGCCCAACAGGGGGCTATGAAAAACTGTTTTTT. Its translation is CASSPTGGYEKLFF. Full variable domain (missing parts from reference TRBV5-1 and TRBJ1-4): KAGVTQTPRYLIKTRGQQVTLSCSPISGHRSVSWYQQTPGQGLQFLFEYFSETQRNKGNFPGRFSGRQFSNSRSEMNVSTLELGDSALYLCASSPTGGYEKLFFGSGTQLSVL.

V and J are TRBV6-5 and TRBJ2-7; the D is unclear. CDR1 is MNHEY, CDR2 SVGAGI, per germline. Trimming took 0 bases from V and 3 from J, leaving 12 bases between them. There are 15 residues in the CDR3. CDR3: CASSYSWSSGYEQYF. The DNA of the CDR3 is TGTGCCAGCAGTTACTCTTGGAGCTCGGGCTACGAGCAGTACTTC.

This clone appeared once. J is TRBJ2-7 and V is TRBV7-8, with TRBD2 identical over 10 bases. CDR1 and CDR2 from the germline V gene are SGHVS and FQNEAQ. The V segment lost 5 bases and the J segment 1 base; nucleotides outside the gene matches: 11. There are 17 residues in the CDR3. CDR3 amino acids: CASSHVLGTSDSYEQYF. The CDR3 DNA is TGTGCCAGCAGCCACGTCCTAGGGACTAGCGATTCCTACGAGCAGTACTTC.

The V gene is TRBV18, the J gene TRBJ1-1; no definite D call. Trimming removed 3 bases from V and 0 bases from J, with 14 bases in between. This CDR3 is built from 16 residues. Germline V gene lookup returns CDR1 KGHSH and CDR2 LQKENI. The CDR3 bases are TGTGCCAGCTCACCCGGAAGAGGGCCCTTGAACACTGAAGCTTTCTTT. This codes for CASSPGRGPLNTEAFF.

The rearrangement uses TRBV3-1 (or the pseudogene TRBV3-2) and TRBJ2-2; D is undetermined. The CDR3 is made up of 14 amino acids. V was pared by 1 base and J by 1 base, with 4 bases between. Germline V gene data show CDR1 as LGHDT and CDR2 as YNNKEL (reference sequence). This CDR3 reads CASSQVRNTGELFF. The CDR3 DNA sequence: TGTGCCAGCAGCCAAGTCAGGAACACCGGGGAGCTGTTTTTT.

V usage is TRBV11-2 and J usage is TRBJ2-7, with 13 positions matching TRBD2. Trimming took 5 bases from V and 4 from J; bases not matched to a gene: 8. The CDR3 totals 16 residues. Germline V gives CDR1 SGHAT, CDR2 FQNNGV. The DNA for the CDR3 is TGTGCCAGCAGCGGCCGGGGGACTAGCGGGATTTACGAGCAGTACTTC. This codes for CASSGRGTSGIYEQYF.

The chain recombines TRBV6-2 or TRBV6-3 with TRBJ2-5, with 14 positions matching TRBD2. V was pared by 6 bases and J by 3 bases, with 12 bases of the junction left unmatched. This CDR3 contains 18 residues. Germline CDR1 and CDR2: MNHEY and SVGEGT. As DNA, the CDR3 is TGTGCCAGCAGCCCTGGGACTAGCGGGAGCTACTTGGAAGAGACCCAGTACTTC. Amino acid sequence: CASSPGTSGSYLEETQYF.

The rearrangement uses TRBV5-6 and TRBJ2-1; D perhaps matches TRBD1 (6 bases). This CDR3 contains 15 residues. Germline assignment: CDR1 SGHDT and CDR2 YYEEEE. Trimming took off 4 bases at V and 8 bases at J, with 19 bases between the two ends. CDR3 sequence reads: CASSMDSLVVDEQFF. As DNA, the CDR3 is TGTGCCAGCAGCATGGACAGTTTGGTGGTAGATGAGCAGTTCTTC. Filled out from reference TRBV5-6 and TRBJ2-1, the complete variable domain reads DAGVTQSPTHLIKTRGQQVTLRCSPKSGHDTVSWYQQALGQGPQFIFQYYEEEERQRGNFPDRFSGHQFPNYSSELNVNALLLGDSALYLCASSMDSLVVDEQFFGPGTRLTVL.

This chain connects TRBV5-1 to TRBJ2-3; no firm D call. The germline V gene encodes CDR1 SGHRS and CDR2 YFSETQ. The length of the CDR3 is 15 residues. V shed 1 base and J shed 4 bases, with 13 bases lying between them. Here the CDR3 reads CASSLSESRSDTQYF. The CDR3 nucleotides read TGCGCCAGCAGCTTGTCGGAGAGCCGGTCAGATACGCAGTATTTT.

The rearrangement uses TRBV4-2 and TRBJ2-1; tentatively, D is TRBD1 (6 bases). The CDR3 sequence is 16 residues long. The V and J ends lost 4 bases and 10 bases respectively, with 23 bases between them. Germline V gene lookup returns CDR1 LGHNA and CDR2 YNFKEQ. CDR3 protein: CASSLTARKGETEQFF. DNA for the CDR3: TGTGCCAGCAGCCTCACGGCCCGAAAGGGGGAAACAGAGCAGTTCTTC.